Reported below is one T cell receptor (beta chain). V lost 1 base to trimming and J lost 3 bases; unmatched junction nucleotides: 9. The length of the CDR3 is 18 residues. CDR1 is SGDLS and CDR2 is YYNGEE in the germline V gene. The sample comes from a study of control samples from healthy donors and cancer patients. TCRdb's copy holds only in-frame clones and misses some; the assay was immunoSEQ multiplex PCR. The sample yields under 200,000 clones, approximately 90% seen once. Sequenced: blood. The chain links TRBV9 to TRBJ2-1; 11 nucleotides line up with TRBD2. The clonotype comes from a woman aged 30 to 39 in good health. CDR3 sequence: CASSVLAGGPFDYNEQFF. CDR3 in DNA: TGTGCCAGCAGCGTATTAGCGGGAGGGCCGTTTGACTACAATGAGCAGTTCTTC.